This TCR beta chain was recovered during a study of shared clonotypes between healthy human individuals. Note on this clone: Its antigen is not identified.

Points from the study as a whole: Among non-shared clonotypes, generation probabilities were lower than among those shared by all four donors.

Germline CDR1 is SGHAT and CDR2 is FQNNGV. V was clipped by 6 bases and J by 1 base, with 16 bases between them. The CDR3 runs to 15 residues. Naive CD8 cells lacked CD45RO, underwent positive selection for CCR7 and left out terminally differentiated effector memory CD45RA+ cells. Template for every sorted-subset replicate PCR totaled about 200 ng DNA, some 30,000 T cell genomes. The protocol was immunoSEQ multiplex PCR, while the TCRdb copy is restricted to in-frame clones and leaves out a portion. This sample has roughly 2 million clones, with roughly 95% found just once. This clonotype originated in a man in his late teens or twenties in good health. This chain links TRBV11-2 with TRBJ2-7; tentatively, D is TRBD2 (6 bases). The sample consisted of naive CD8+ T cells sorted from blood. The CDR3 bases are TGTGCCAGCAGTTCGGGCGGGGCGAAATCCTACGAGCAGTACTTC. This encodes CASSSGGAKSYEQYF.